The present TCR beta chain was sequenced within a study of metastatic and nonmetastatic thyroid tumors. Study in general: Repertoire comparison spanned blood and tumor or nodule tissue of malignant and benign thyroid patients. Overall study findings and caveats: A significant increase in TCR beta diversity was reportedly seen in malignant thyroid tumors relative to benign nodules, in blood and tumor.

Before thyroid surgery, none of the patients had received any treatment. This clone was counted ten times or more. Its cognate antigen is unknown. This CDR3 is built from 13 residues. Deletions cut 1 base from V and 5 bases from J, with 6 bases between. CDR1 and CDR2 (germline): LNHDA, SQIVND (reference sequence). Authors' methods: Clinicopathological groups of papillary thyroid cancer showed CDR3 differences that were used to build a distant-metastasis classifier. With MiXCR, TCRdb reprocessed the PCR reads. These V and J calls are TCRdb output, not the study's own analysis. The sample lists tens of thousands of clones, about an eighth occurring once.

The sample was blood. V gene TRBV19 combines with J gene TRBJ2-1, with no clear D. The sequence was collected from a female donor with papillary thyroid cancer or a benign thyroid nodule (not recorded which). Some clones in this sample may be carry-over from other donors' samples. CDR3 sequence (DNA): TGTGCCAGTAGTATAGGAGGAAACAATGAGCAGTTCTTC. Protein: CASSIGGNNEQFF.